The T cell receptor beta chain described here comes from a study of response to subunit inactivated influenza vaccine. Overall study results and limits: Each seasonal influenza vaccination, the authors suggested, recruits few new T cells.

This clonotype came up a few times. The antigen is unknown. MiXCR, applied by TCRdb to the RT-PCR reads, yields one record per CDR3 protein. The repertoire has about 800,000 distinct CDR3 sequences, around 21% of them found once; the top ten carry more than 8.5%. Germline loops: CDR1 LGHNA, CDR2 YSLEER. With 3 bases clipped from V and 7 bases from J, the junction kept 9 bases outside the gene matches. The CDR3 extends over 16 amino acids. Sequencing was performed on PBMCs from blood, taken around 5 days after vaccination. This sequence originates from a man aged 50-60 years who received an inactivated influenza vaccine. The genes are TRBV4-3 and TRBJ2-1; the match to TRBD2 covers 10 bases. The CDR3: CASSHDRTSGRNEQFF. The CDR3 region has the DNA TGCGCCAGCAGCCACGATAGGACTAGCGGCAGGAATGAGCAGTTCTTC.